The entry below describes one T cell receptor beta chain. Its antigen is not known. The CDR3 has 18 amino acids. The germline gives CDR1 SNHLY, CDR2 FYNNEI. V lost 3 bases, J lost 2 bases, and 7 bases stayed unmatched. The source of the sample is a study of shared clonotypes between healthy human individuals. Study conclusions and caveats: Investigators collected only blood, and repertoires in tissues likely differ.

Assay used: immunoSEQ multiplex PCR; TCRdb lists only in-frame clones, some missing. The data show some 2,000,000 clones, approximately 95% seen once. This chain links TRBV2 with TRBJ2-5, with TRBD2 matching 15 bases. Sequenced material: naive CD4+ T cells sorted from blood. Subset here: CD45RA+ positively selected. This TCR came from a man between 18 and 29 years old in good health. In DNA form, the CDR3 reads TGTGCCAGCAGTGAGGGACTAGCGGGAGGAGGGTTTCAAGAGACCCAGTACTTC. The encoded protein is CASSEGLAGGGFQETQYF. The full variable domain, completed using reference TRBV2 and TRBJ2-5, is EPEVTQTPSHQVTQMGQEVILRCVPISNHLYFYWYRQILGQKVEFLVSFYNNEISEKSEIFDDQFSVERPDGSNFTLKIRSTKLEDSAMYFCASSEGLAGGGFQETQYFGPGTRLLVL.